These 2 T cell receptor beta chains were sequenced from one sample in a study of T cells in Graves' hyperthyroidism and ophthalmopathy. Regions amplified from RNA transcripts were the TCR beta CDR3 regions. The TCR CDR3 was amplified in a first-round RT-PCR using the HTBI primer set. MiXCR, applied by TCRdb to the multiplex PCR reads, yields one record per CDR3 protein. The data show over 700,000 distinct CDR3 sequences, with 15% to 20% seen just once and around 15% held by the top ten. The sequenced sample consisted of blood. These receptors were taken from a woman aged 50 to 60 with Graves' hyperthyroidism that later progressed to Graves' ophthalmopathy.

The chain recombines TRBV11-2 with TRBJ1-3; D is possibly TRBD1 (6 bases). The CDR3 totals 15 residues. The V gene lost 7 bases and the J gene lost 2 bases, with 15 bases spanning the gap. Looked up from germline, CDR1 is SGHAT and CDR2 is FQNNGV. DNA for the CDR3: TGTGCCAGCATCTATACTGGGGGGCCTGGAAACACCATATATTTT. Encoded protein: CASIYTGGPGNTIYF.

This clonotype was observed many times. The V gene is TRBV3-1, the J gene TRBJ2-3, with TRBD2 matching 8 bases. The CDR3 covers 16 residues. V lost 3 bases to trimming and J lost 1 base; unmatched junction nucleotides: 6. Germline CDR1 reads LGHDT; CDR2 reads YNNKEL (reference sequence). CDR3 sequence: CASSHPGGQGTDTQYF. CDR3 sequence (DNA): TGTGCCAGCAGCCACCCGGGGGGGCAGGGCACAGATACGCAGTATTTT.